This TCR beta chain was recovered during a study of blood T cells in healthy people across ages. CDR1 and CDR2 from the germline V gene are MGHDK and SYGVNS. This CDR3 contains 11 residues. V was shortened by 11 bases and J by 0 bases, with 5 bases between the two germline ends. Peripheral blood, about 10 milliliters per donor, was collected. The authors isolated at least 6.5 million PBMCs per sample. Primers used in a second PCR of roughly 6 to 11 cycles were a sample-barcoded 5' primer and a J-beta primer mix. Every sample gave at least 2.5 million paired-end reads containing CDR3. TCRdb itself ran the 5' RACE reads through MiXCR, one entry per CDR3 protein. This sample has 1.5 million to 2 million distinct CDR3 sequences; approximately 30% occur once, and the top ten carry approximately 7.7%.

The material sequenced was blood. The chain is built from TRBV25-1 and TRBJ2-1; D is unresolved. The sequence was obtained from a woman aged 25 to 45 in good health. The CDR3 loop is CARSSYNEQFF. The CDR3 bases are TGTGCCCGGAGCTCCTACAATGAGCAGTTCTTC. Full variable domain (remainder filled in from reference TRBV25-1 and TRBJ2-1): EADIYQTPRYLVIGTGKKITLECSQTMGHDKMYWYQQDPGMELHLIHYSYGVNSTEKGDLSSESTVSRIRTEHFPLTLESARPSHTSQYLCARSSYNEQFFGPGTRLTVL.